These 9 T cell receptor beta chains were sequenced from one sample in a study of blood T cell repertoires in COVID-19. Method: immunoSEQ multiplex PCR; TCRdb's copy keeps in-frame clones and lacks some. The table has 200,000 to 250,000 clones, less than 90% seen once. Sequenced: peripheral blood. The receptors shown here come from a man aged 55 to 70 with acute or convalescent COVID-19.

In DNA form, the CDR3 reads TGCGCCAGCAGCGGGGGGAGTTTGAACACTGAAGCTTTCTTT. Translation: CASSGGSLNTEAFF. The chain is built from TRBV5-1 and TRBJ1-1, with D perhaps matching TRBD1 (5 bases). The CDR3 runs 14 residues. CDR1 is SGHRS and CDR2 is YFSETQ in the germline V gene. Trimming took off 4 bases at V and 0 bases at J, with 10 bases between the two ends.

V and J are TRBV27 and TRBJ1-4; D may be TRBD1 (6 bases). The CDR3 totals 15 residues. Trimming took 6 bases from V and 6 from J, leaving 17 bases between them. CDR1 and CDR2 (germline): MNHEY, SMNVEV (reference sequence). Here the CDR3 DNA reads TGTGCCAGCAGCCTTCGGACAGCACCGGATGAAAAACTGTTTTTT. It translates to CASSLRTAPDEKLFF.

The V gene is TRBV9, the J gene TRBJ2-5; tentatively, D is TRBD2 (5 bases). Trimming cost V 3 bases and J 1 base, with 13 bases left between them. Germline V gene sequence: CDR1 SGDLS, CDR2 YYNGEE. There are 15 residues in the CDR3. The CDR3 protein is CASSAYGESQETQYF. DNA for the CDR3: TGTGCCAGCAGCGCCTACGGGGAAAGCCAAGAGACCCAGTACTTC.

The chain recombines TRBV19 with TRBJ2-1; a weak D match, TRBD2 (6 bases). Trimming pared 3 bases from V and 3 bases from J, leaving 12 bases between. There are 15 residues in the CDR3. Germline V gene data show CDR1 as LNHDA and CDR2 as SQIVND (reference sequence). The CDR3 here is CASSISGAVYNEQFF. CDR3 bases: TGTGCCAGTAGTATTAGCGGAGCTGTCTACAATGAGCAGTTCTTC.

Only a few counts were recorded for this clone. CDR3 in DNA: TGTGCCTTTAGGGAAGGACTAAGCTATGGCTACACCTTC. It is translated as CAFREGLSYGYTF. The V gene is TRBV30, the J gene TRBJ1-2; D ambiguous. The germline V gene has CDR1 GTSNPN and CDR2 SVGIG (reference sequence). Trimming stripped 7 bases from V and 4 bases from J, with 16 bases between. The CDR3 runs 13 residues.

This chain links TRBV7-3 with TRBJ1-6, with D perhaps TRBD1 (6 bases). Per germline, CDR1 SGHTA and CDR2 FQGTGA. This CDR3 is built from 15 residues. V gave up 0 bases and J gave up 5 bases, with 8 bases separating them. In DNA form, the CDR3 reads TGTGCCAGCAGCTTAACTAGACAGGATAATTCACCCCTCCACTTT. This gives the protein CASSLTRQDNSPLHF. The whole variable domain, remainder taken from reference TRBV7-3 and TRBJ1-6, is GAGVSQTPSNKVTEKGKYVELRCDPISGHTALYWYRQSLGQGPEFLIYFQGTGAADDSGLPNDRFFAVRPEGSVSTLKIQRTERGDSAVYLCASSLTRQDNSPLHFGNGTRLTVT.

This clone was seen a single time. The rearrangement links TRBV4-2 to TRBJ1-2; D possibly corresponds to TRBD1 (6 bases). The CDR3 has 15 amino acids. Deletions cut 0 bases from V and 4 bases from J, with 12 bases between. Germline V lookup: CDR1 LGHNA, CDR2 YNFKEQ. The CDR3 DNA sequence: TGTGCCAGCAGCCAAGATTTCTCCAGGGGCTATGGCTACACCTTC. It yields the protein CASSQDFSRGYGYTF.

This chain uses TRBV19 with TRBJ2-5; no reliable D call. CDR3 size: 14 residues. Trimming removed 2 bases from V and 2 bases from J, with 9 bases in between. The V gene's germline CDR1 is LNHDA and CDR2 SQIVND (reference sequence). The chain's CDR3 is CASSIPEKQETQYF. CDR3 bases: TGTGCCAGTAGTATACCGGAGAAACAAGAGACCCAGTACTTC.

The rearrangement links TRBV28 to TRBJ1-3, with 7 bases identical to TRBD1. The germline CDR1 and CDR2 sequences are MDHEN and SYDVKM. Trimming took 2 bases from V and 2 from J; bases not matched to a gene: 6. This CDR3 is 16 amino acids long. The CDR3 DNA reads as TGTGCCAGCAGTTTACCGGGACAGCAGACTGGAAACACCATATATTTT. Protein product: CASSLPGQQTGNTIYF.